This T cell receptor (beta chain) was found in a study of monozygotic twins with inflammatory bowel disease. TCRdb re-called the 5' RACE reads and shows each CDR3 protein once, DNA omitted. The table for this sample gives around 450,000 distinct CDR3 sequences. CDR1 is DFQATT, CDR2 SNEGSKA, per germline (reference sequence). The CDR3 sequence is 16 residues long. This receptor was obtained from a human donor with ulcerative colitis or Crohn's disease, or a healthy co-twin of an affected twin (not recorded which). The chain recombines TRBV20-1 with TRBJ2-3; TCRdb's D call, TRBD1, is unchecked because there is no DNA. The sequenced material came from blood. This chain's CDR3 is CSASGLQGAKADTQYF.